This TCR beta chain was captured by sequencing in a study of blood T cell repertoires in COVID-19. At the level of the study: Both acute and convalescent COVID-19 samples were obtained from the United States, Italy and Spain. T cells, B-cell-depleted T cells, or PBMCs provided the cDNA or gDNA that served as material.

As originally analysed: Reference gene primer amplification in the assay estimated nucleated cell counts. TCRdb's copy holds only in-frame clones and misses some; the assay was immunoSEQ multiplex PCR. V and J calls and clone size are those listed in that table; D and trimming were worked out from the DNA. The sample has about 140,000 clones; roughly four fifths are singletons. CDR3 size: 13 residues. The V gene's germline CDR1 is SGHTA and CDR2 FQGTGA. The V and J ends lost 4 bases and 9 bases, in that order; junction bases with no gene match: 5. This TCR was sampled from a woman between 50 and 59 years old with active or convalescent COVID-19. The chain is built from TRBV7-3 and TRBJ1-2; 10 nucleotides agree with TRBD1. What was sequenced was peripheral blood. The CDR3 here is CASSSRTGGSYTF. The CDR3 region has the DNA TGTGCCAGCAGCTCAAGGACAGGGGGTAGCTACACCTTC. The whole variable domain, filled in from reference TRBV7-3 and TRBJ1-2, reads GAGVSQTPSNKVTEKGKYVELRCDPISGHTALYWYRQSLGQGPEFLIYFQGTGAADDSGLPNDRFFAVRPEGSVSTLKIQRTERGDSAVYLCASSSRTGGSYTFGSGTRLTVV.